The 21 T cell receptor beta chains below all came from one sample that was sequenced in a study of T cells in Graves' hyperthyroidism and ophthalmopathy. TCR beta CDR3 sequences were amplified from RNA transcripts. HTBI primers were the set used in a first-round RT-PCR of the TCR CDR3. A single record per CDR3 protein comes from TCRdb applying MiXCR to the multiplex PCR reads. The table records about 210,000 distinct CDR3 sequences, 15% to 20% of them present only once. Source material: blood. All receptors come from a man between 50 and 59 years old with Graves' hyperthyroidism.

The chain combines TRBV5-1 with TRBJ2-5; D is undetermined. The V gene lost 0 bases and the J gene lost 1 base, with 10 bases spanning the gap. Germline-derived CDR1 and CDR2 are SGHRS and YFSETQ. CDR3 length equals 15 residues. The CDR3 DNA sequence: TGCGCCAGCAGCTTGGCCCGGGCAGGCCAAGAGACCCAGTACTTC. Protein: CASSLARAGQETQYF.

This clonotype turned up a few times. The chain uses TRBV6-5 and TRBJ2-4; no reliable D call. Germline CDR1 reads MNHEY; CDR2 reads SVGAGI. The CDR3 runs to 15 residues. Trimming removed 2 bases at V and 1 base at J, with 9 bases between. In DNA form, the CDR3 reads TGTGCCAGCAGTTACGACGTCCTGGCCAAAAACATTCAGTACTTC. It specifies CASSYDVLAKNIQYF.

The chain carries TRBV27 and TRBJ2-7, with 12 nucleotides matching TRBD1. CDR3 size: 14 residues. In germline, CDR1 is MNHEY, CDR2 SMNVEV (reference sequence). V lost 5 bases and J lost 5; bases outside the gene matches: 4. Here the CDR3 DNA reads TGTGCCAGCAGTCCGGGACAGGGGGCCCACGAGCAGTACTTC. As protein: CASSPGQGAHEQYF.

This chain connects TRBV18 to TRBJ2-1; D might be TRBD1 (6 bases). The CDR3 contains 14 residues. Germline V gene lookup returns CDR1 KGHSH and CDR2 LQKENI. The V gene lost 4 bases and the J gene lost 5 bases, with 12 bases spanning the gap. The CDR3 DNA is TGTGCCAGCTCACAGTCGACAGGCAACAATGAGCAGTTCTTC. It encodes CASSQSTGNNEQFF.

This clonotype was seen repeatedly, ten times or more. The gene calls are TRBV24-1 and TRBJ2-1; 15 nucleotides align to TRBD2. Germline assignment: CDR1 KGHDR and CDR2 SFDVKD. The trim removed 3 bases at V and 9 bases at J, leaving 14 bases unmatched. The CDR3 is 19 residues long. In DNA form, the CDR3 reads TGTGCCACCAGTGATCGGACTAGCGGGAGGGCCTTTTTCTTTGCTGAGCAGTTCTTC. It yields the protein CATSDRTSGRAFFFAEQFF.

The V call is TRBV3-1, the J call TRBJ2-7; D not resolved. Germline V gene sequence: CDR1 LGHDT, CDR2 YNNKEL (reference sequence). The V end was cut by 4 bases, the J end by 5 bases, with 18 bases between. The CDR3 totals 15 residues. CDR3 in DNA: TGTGCCAGCAGCCGTTTCTCCTTCCCTATGAACGAGCAGTACTTC. The encoded protein is CASSRFSFPMNEQYF.

This clonotype was picked up a small number of times. The chain recombines TRBV7-9 with TRBJ2-7; TRBD2 aligns across 7 bases. The V gene end was trimmed by 5 bases and the J gene end by 2 bases; junction bases not matched to a gene: 12. This CDR3 is built from 16 residues. Germline assignment: CDR1 SEHNR and CDR2 FQNEAQ (reference sequence). The CDR3 nucleotides are TGTGCCAGCAGCCAAGATTGGGCGACTAGCCCCTACGAGCAGTACTTC. Translating gives CASSQDWATSPYEQYF.

In this sample, this clonotype turned up many times. This chain connects TRBV5-1 to TRBJ1-5, with D hard to call. Germline assignment: CDR1 SGHRS and CDR2 YFSETQ. V was pared by 0 bases and J by 2 bases, with 9 bases between. The CDR3 loop spans 15 amino acids. CDR3 amino acids: CASSLEGRGNQPQHF. The CDR3 DNA follows: TGCGCCAGCAGCTTGGAAGGGAGGGGCAATCAGCCCCAGCATTTT.

The V and J genes are TRBV7-9 and TRBJ2-6; D is possibly TRBD2 (6 bases). In germline, CDR1 is SEHNR, CDR2 FQNEAQ (reference sequence). Trimming shortened V by 2 bases and J by 2 bases, and 13 bases separated the two germline ends. The CDR3 has 17 amino acids. In DNA form, the CDR3 reads TGTGCCAGCAGCTTACCCAAGGGGAGGACTGGGGCCAACGTCCTGACTTTC. The encoded protein is CASSLPKGRTGANVLTF.

The CDR3 sequence is CASRNGGQGYNSPLHF. DNA of the CDR3: TGCGCCAGCAGAAATGGAGGACAGGGCTATAATTCACCCCTCCACTTT. This chain links TRBV10-2 with TRBJ1-6; 8 bases are shared with TRBD1. Trimming at V came to 6 bases and at J to 3 bases, leaving 7 bases not matched to a gene. The CDR3 runs 16 residues. Germline CDR1 reads WSHSY; CDR2 reads SAAADI.

This clonotype was recorded many times. This CDR3 is CASSSPDRAVQDIQYF. The CDR3 DNA reads as TGTGCCAGCAGCTCCCCGGACCGGGCTGTTCAAGACATTCAGTACTTC. This chain joins TRBV7-2 and TRBJ2-4; D is ambiguous. The ends were cut back, 4 bases at V and 8 bases at J, with 21 bases in the middle. This CDR3 comprises 16 residues. The germline gives CDR1 SGHTA, CDR2 FQGNSA.

The sample holds many counts of this clonotype. The chain couples TRBV3-1 to TRBJ1-6; no definite D call. The germline V gene has CDR1 LGHDT and CDR2 YNNKEL (reference sequence). This CDR3 is 12 amino acids long. Trimming took off 3 bases at V and 8 bases at J, with 5 bases between the two ends. CDR3 sequence: CASSQLDSPLHF. The CDR3 bases are TGTGCCAGCAGCCAGTTAGATTCACCCCTCCACTTT.

This clonotype occurred many times. The V gene is TRBV2, the J gene TRBJ2-5; D remains unclear. This CDR3 spans 12 amino acids. CDR1 and CDR2 (germline): SNHLY, FYNNEI. The V end was cut by 4 bases, the J end by 3 bases, with 6 bases between. This CDR3 is CASSAAEETQYF. CDR3 DNA: TGTGCCAGCAGTGCGGCAGAAGAGACCCAGTACTTC. Full variable domain (outside the CDR3, taken from reference TRBV2 and TRBJ2-5): EPEVTQTPSHQVTQMGQEVILRCVPISNHLYFYWYRQILGQKVEFLVSFYNNEISEKSEIFDDQFSVERPDGSNFTLKIRSTKLEDSAMYFCASSAAEETQYFGPGTRLLVL.

This clonotype was detected ten times or more. The V call is TRBV7-2, the J call TRBJ1-2; no definite D call. The CDR3 is 15 amino acids. V was shortened by 2 bases and J by 3 bases, with 13 bases between the two germline ends. Germline CDR1 reads SGHTA; CDR2 reads FQGNSA. CDR3 protein: CASSLHTLPDYGYTF. In DNA form, the CDR3 reads TGTGCCAGCAGCTTACACACCCTCCCAGACTATGGCTACACCTTC.

This clonotype came up many times. The chain carries TRBV3-1 and TRBJ2-7; D is uncertain. Trimming cost V 4 bases and J 2 bases, with 9 bases left between them. The CDR3 spans 13 residues. The germline V gene has CDR1 LGHDT and CDR2 YNNKEL (reference sequence). CDR3: CASSLRLAYEQYF. The CDR3 DNA is TGTGCCAGCAGCCTAAGACTCGCCTACGAGCAGTACTTC.

V and J are TRBV5-1 and TRBJ2-3, with 12 bases fitting TRBD2. Germline assignment: CDR1 SGHRS and CDR2 YFSETQ. The CDR3 totals 16 residues. The trim removed 4 bases at V and 4 bases at J, leaving 7 bases unmatched. The CDR3 nucleotides are TGCGCCAGCAGCAAGACTAGCGGGAGCGTTGCAGATACGCAGTATTTT. Its protein is CASSKTSGSVADTQYF.

This clonotype was picked up many times. CDR3 sequence reads: CSVAKTSTDTQYF. CDR3 DNA: TGCAGCGTTGCGAAAACTAGCACAGATACGCAGTATTTT. This chain uses TRBV29-1 with TRBJ2-3; no clear D. The CDR3 covers 13 residues. Germline V gives CDR1 SQVTM, CDR2 ANQGSEA. Trimming removed 4 bases at V and 0 bases at J, with 8 bases between.

On this clonotype: One end of the junction fails to match germline, which may point to a read error. The chain uses TRBV3-1 and TRBJ1-5; 9 bases agree with TRBD1. The germline V gene has CDR1 LGHDT and CDR2 YNNKEL (reference sequence). The CDR3 totals 14 residues. The chain's CDR3 is CASSQDRGYQPQHF. The CDR3 nucleotides read TGTGCCAGCAGTCAAGACAGGGGGTATCAGCCCCAGCATTTT.

CDR3 protein: CASSGGQGPRKGYTF. CDR3 DNA sequence: TGCGCCAGCAGCGGGGGACAGGGGCCAAGAAAAGGCTACACCTTC. V gene TRBV5-1 combines with J gene TRBJ1-2, with 10 bases aligning to TRBD1. CDR3 size: 15 residues. J lost 8 bases, V lost 4 bases, and 11 bases had no gene match. Germline CDR1 is SGHRS and CDR2 is YFSETQ.

The chain uses TRBV29-1 and TRBJ2-1, with no clear D. V was shortened by 3 bases and J by 7 bases, with 13 bases between the two germline ends. Germline CDR1 and CDR2: SQVTM and ANQGSEA. The CDR3 consists of 13 residues. CDR3 DNA sequence: TGCAGCGTTGATTTGGCCCTTGGAAATGAGCAGTTCTTC. This encodes CSVDLALGNEQFF.

The chain combines TRBV11-2 with TRBJ2-7; 8 nucleotides agree with TRBD2. The CDR3 has 15 residues. Trimming cost V 3 bases and J 5 bases; bases outside gene matches: 9. CDR1 and CDR2 (germline): SGHAT, FQNNGV. The CDR3: CASSFSAGVVHEQYF. For the CDR3, the DNA is TGTGCCAGCAGCTTCTCAGCGGGAGTAGTCCACGAGCAGTACTTC. Supplemented by reference TRBV11-2 and TRBJ2-7, the full variable domain reads EAGVAQSPRYKIIEKRQSVAFWCNPISGHATLYWYQQILGQGPKLLIQFQNNGVVDDSQLPKDRFSAERLKGVDSTLKIQPAKLEDSAVYLCASSFSAGVVHEQYFGPGTRLTVT.